This is a list of T cell receptor beta chains from one sample in a study of T-cell reconstitution after alpha-beta-depleted transplantation in children. TCRdb passed the PCR reads through MiXCR, listing each CDR3 protein once. The data hold hundreds of thousands of distinct CDR3 sequences, with around 23% observed a single time. Sequencing was performed on PBMCs, mostly from graft donor cells, taken 360 days after TCRalphabeta/CD19-depleted stem cell transplant. The receptor source for this set is a boy less than two years old who had a stem cell transplant for acute myeloid leukemia, so the T cells may come from the graft donor. Each CDR3 is given with its conserved first and last residue. A D gene is named only where the DNA matches it firmly. Clone size appears in some rows only: once, few, many, or a class for an expanded clone.

v_gene: TRBV12-3/TRBV12-4
d_gene: TRBD2
abundance: many
j_gene: TRBJ2-7
CDR3aa: CASSPGTSSFFEPTYEQYF
CDR3nt: TGTGCCAGCAGCCCTGGGACTAGCAGCTTTTTCGAGCCAACCTACGAGCAGTACTTC

v_gene: TRBV25-1
d_gene: -
abundance: few
j_gene: TRBJ1-6
CDR3aa: CASSAGVLSPLHF
CDR3nt: TGTGCCAGCAGTGCAGGGGTACTCTCACCCCTCCACTTT

v_gene: TRBV12-3/TRBV12-4
d_gene: -
abundance: -
j_gene: TRBJ1-1
CDR3aa: CASSWTVHEAFF
CDR3nt: TGTGCCAGCAGTTGGACGGTCCATGAAGCTTTCTTT

v_gene: TRBV28
d_gene: TRBD1
abundance: -
j_gene: TRBJ2-5
CDR3aa: CASSSGGPDGKTQYF
CDR3nt: TGTGCCAGCAGTTCAGGGGGCCCCGATGGGAAGACCCAGTACTTC

v_gene: TRBV28
d_gene: -
abundance: many
j_gene: TRBJ1-5
CDR3aa: CASIPVGFNQPQHF
CDR3nt: TGTGCCAGCATCCCTGTGGGCTTCAATCAGCCCCAGCATTTT

v_gene: TRBV6-6
d_gene: -
abundance: few
j_gene: TRBJ1-3
CDR3aa: CASNDPGNTIYF
CDR3nt: TGTGCCAGCAATGATCCTGGAAACACCATATATTTT

v_gene: TRBV20-1
d_gene: -
abundance: many
j_gene: TRBJ2-3
CDR3aa: CSAGQGTDTQYF
CDR3nt: TGCAGTGCAGGGCAGGGCACAGATACGCAGTATTTT

v_gene: TRBV12-3/TRBV12-4
d_gene: TRBD1
abundance: few
j_gene: TRBJ2-7
CDR3aa: CASSLKGTGGYEQYF
CDR3nt: TGTGCCAGCAGTTTAAAAGGGACAGGGGGCTACGAGCAGTACTTC

v_gene: TRBV20-1
d_gene: -
abundance: -
j_gene: TRBJ2-7
CDR3aa: CSARGGTRDFYEQYF
CDR3nt: TGCAGTGCTAGAGGAGGCACGAGGGACTTCTACGAGCAGTACTTC

v_gene: TRBV7-9
d_gene: -
abundance: -
j_gene: TRBJ1-4
CDR3aa: CASSRGGAGTNEKLFF
CDR3nt: TGTGCCAGCTCGCGTGGGGGCGCGGGAACTAATGAAAAACTGTTTTTT

v_gene: TRBV13
d_gene: -
abundance: few
j_gene: TRBJ1-6
CDR3aa: CASSYKGGRNSPLHF
CDR3nt: TGTGCCAGCAGCTACAAAGGGGGACGGAATTCACCCCTCCACTTT

v_gene: TRBV13
d_gene: -
abundance: many
j_gene: TRBJ2-3
CDR3aa: CASRGASHFLDTQYF
CDR3nt: TGTGCCTCCAGGGGGGCTAGTCATTTCCTGGATACGCAGTATTTT

v_gene: TRBV10-2
d_gene: -
abundance: -
j_gene: TRBJ1-5
CDR3aa: CASSHEGGNQPQHF
CDR3nt: TGCGCCAGCAGCCACGAGGGGGGCAATCAGCCCCAGCATTTT

v_gene: TRBV20-1
d_gene: TRBD1
abundance: few
j_gene: TRBJ2-1
CDR3aa: CSARDPGQGAYEQFF
CDR3nt: TGCAGTGCTAGAGACCCGGGACAGGGGGCCTATGAGCAGTTCTTC

v_gene: TRBV29-1
d_gene: TRBD2
abundance: many
j_gene: TRBJ2-3
CDR3aa: CSAPAGGSTDTQYF
CDR3nt: TGCAGCGCACCAGCGGGGGGTTCCACAGATACGCAGTATTTT

v_gene: TRBV4-3
d_gene: -
abundance: few
j_gene: TRBJ2-2
CDR3aa: CASSLHRQDTGELFF
CDR3nt: TGCGCCAGCAGCCTTCACAGACAGGACACCGGGGAGCTGTTTTTT

v_gene: TRBV14
d_gene: -
abundance: -
j_gene: TRBJ2-7
CDR3aa: CASMRLRAHYEQYF
CDR3nt: TGTGCCAGCATGCGCCTCAGGGCCCATTACGAGCAGTACTTC

v_gene: TRBV20-1
d_gene: -
abundance: -
j_gene: TRBJ2-5
CDR3aa: CSALGYQETQYF
CDR3nt: TGCAGTGCTTTGGGGTACCAAGAGACCCAGTACTTC